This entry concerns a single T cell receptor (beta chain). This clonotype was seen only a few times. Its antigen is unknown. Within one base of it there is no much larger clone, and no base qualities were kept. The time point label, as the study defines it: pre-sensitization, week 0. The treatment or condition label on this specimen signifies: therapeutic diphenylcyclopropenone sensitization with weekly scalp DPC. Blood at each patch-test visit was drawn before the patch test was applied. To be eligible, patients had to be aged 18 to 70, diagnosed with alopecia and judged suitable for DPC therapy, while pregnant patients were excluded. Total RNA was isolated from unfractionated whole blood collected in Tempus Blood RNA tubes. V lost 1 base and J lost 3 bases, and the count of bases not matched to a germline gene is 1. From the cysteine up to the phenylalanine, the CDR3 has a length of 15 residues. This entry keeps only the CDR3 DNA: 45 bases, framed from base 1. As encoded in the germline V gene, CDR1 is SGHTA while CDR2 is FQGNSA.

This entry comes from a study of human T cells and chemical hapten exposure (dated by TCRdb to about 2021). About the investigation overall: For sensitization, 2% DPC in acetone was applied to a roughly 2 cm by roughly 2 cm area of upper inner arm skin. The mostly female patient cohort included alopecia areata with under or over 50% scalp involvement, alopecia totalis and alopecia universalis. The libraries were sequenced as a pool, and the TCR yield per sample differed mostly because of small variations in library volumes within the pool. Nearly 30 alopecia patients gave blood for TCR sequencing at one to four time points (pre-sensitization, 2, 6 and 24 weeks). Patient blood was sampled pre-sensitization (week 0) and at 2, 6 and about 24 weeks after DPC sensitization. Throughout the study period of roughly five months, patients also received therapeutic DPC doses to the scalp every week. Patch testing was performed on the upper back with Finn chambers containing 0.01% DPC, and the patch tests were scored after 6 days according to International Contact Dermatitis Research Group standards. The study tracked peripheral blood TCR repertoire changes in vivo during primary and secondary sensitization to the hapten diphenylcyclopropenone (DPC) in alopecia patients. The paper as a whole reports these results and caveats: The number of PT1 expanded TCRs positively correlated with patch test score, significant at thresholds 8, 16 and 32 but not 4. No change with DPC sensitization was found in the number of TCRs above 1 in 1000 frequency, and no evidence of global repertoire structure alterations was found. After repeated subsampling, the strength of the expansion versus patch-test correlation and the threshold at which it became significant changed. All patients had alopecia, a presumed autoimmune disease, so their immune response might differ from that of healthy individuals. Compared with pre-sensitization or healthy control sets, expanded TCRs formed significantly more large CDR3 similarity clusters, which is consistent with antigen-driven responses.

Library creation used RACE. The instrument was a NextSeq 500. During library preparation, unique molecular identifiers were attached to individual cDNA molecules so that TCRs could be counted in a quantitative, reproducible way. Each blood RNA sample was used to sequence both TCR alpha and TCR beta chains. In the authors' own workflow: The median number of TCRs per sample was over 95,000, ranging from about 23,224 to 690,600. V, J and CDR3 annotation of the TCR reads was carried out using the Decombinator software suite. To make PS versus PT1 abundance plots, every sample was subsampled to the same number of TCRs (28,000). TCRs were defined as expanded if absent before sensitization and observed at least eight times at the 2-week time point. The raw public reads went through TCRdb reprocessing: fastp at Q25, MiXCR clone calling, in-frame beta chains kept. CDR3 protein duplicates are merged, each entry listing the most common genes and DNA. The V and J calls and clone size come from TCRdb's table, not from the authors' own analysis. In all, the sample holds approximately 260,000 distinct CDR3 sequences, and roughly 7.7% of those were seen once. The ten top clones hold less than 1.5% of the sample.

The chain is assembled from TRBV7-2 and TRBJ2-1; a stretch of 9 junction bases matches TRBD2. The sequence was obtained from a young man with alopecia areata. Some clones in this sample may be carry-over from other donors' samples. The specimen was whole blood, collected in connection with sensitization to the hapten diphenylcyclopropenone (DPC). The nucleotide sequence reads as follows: TGTGCCAGCAGCTTAGATAGCGGGGGCTACAATGAGCAGTTCTTC. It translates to CASSLDSGGYNEQFF. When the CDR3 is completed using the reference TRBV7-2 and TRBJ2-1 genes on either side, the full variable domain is GAGVSQSPSNKVTEKGKDVELRCDPISGHTALYWYRQSLGQGLEFLIYFQGNSAPDKSGLPSDRFSAERTGGSVSTLTIQRTQQEDSAVYLCASSLDSGGYNEQFFGPGTRLTVL.